The rows below give T cell receptor beta chains drawn from one sample of a study of cytomegalovirus exposure and HLA in healthy donors. Clones were read by immunoSEQ multiplex PCR, and TCRdb kept only the in-frame ones, dropping some. The repertoire holds 170,000 or so clones, with 75% to 90% as singletons. Source material: PBMCs. Receptor source: a man aged 50-59 years in good health and CMV-seronegative. CDR3s include the opening cysteine and the closing phenylalanine or tryptophan.

TRBJ1-1	TRBV7-2	CASSSRFTEAFF
TRBJ2-3	TRBV7-3	CASSRDRAVDTQYF
TRBJ2-5	TRBV7-9	CASSLTDRGPQQYF
TRBJ1-1	TRBV5-1	CASSPRGKRDTEAFF
TRBJ2-7	TRBV21-1	CASSKAGSGGLHYEQYF
TRBJ2-7	TRBV5-1	CASSLGLEGTGGREQYF
TRBJ2-5	TRBV11-2	CASSLNSGQETQYF
TRBJ2-6	TRBV4-1	CASSQGPGQGISGANVLTF
TRBJ1-1	TRBV6-5	CASSNRQGRRTEAFF
TRBJ1-3	TRBV18	CASSPPKRSSGNTIYF
TRBJ1-4	TRBV4-3	CASSQEFGGLREKLFF
TRBJ2-7	TRBV5-1	CASSLAAGGEQYF
TRBJ1-5	TRBV6-6	CASRYRTGVYQPQHF
TRBJ1-1	TRBV7-2	CASSLGTWNTEAFF
TRBJ2-7	TRBV7-6	CASSFNGVNYEQYF
TRBJ2-3	TRBV5-1	CASSLSGRNTDTQYF
TRBJ2-7	TRBV6-1	CASRTGSYEQYF
TRBJ1-1	TRBV28	CASSLLRTQGWDTEAFF
TRBJ1-4	TRBV18	CASSPPDGQGSRKLFF
TRBJ1-2	TRBV7-9	CSSSERQGQHYGYTF
TRBJ1-1	TRBV5-1	CASSLRWMNTEAFF
TRBJ1-4	TRBV7-2	CASSLGRGNEKLFF
TRBJ1-1	TRBV11-1	CASSRGNTEAFF
TRBJ2-1	TRBV4-3	CASSQDKVAGALNEQFF
TRBJ2-5	TRBV18	CASSPIPGGETQYF
TRBJ1-5	TRBV7-6	CASSLFRGSNQPQHF
TRBJ1-2	TRBV18	CASSPPGQGATNYGYTF
TRBJ2-2	TRBV9	CASSQAGRGNTGELFF
TRBJ1-5	TRBV6-5	CASTGYTGGDQPQHF
TRBJ1-2	TRBV5-1	CASSGGPIANYGYTF
TRBJ1-5	TRBV6-1	CASSELAQPQHF
TRBJ1-5	TRBV21-1	CASAQGALNQPQHF
TRBJ2-1	TRBV28	CASSPPSGQGMYNEQFF
TRBJ2-5	TRBV10-3	CAISDGTGEETQYF
TRBJ2-3	TRBV6-4	CASSDIQGARAGTQYF
TRBJ2-5	TRBV28	CASSSKTSGRGETQYF
TRBJ2-3	TRBV29-1	CSAYSSTQYF
TRBJ2-1	TRBV6-5	CASSYSGSPEVDEQFF
TRBJ2-7	TRBV6-4	CASSLLAGEQYF
TRBJ2-2	TRBV7-3	CASRRVTSGELFF
-	TRBV30	CAWNGQGYEQYF
TRBJ1-1	TRBV30	CAWRSLEDSRTEAFF
TRBJ1-5	TRBV28	CASSLVVGKPQHF
TRBJ1-2	TRBV29-1	CSVDLYGKSAGYTF
TRBJ2-7	TRBV30	CAWCYAGGYEQYF
TRBJ1-1	TRBV7-9	CASSLRGRGGQNTEAFF
TRBJ2-2	TRBV18	CASSASGRNTGELFF
TRBJ2-2	TRBV6-4	CASSEEGLAYGGELFF
TRBJ2-7	TRBV7-2	CASSLAGTSGGAREQYF
TRBJ2-2	TRBV27	CASSLLGLPGELFF
TRBJ2-2	TRBV7-8	CASSPAGWSGELFF
TRBJ1-6	TRBV7-9	CASSKGQAGDSPLHF
TRBJ2-5	TRBV6-6	CASSYGGGSVQETQYF